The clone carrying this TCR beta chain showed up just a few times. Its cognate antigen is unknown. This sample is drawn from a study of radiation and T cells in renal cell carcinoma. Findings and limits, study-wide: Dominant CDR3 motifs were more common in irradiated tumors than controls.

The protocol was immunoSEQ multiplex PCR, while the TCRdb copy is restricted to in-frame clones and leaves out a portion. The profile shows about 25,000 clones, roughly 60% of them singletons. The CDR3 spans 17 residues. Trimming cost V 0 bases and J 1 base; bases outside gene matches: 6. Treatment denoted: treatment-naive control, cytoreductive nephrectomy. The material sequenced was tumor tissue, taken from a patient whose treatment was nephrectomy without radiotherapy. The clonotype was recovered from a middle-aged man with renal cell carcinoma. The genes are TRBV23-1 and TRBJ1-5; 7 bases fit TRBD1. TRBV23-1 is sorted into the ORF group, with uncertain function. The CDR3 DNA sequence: TGCGCCAGCAGTCAATCGGGCAGGGGGTACAGCAATCAGCCCCAGCATTTT. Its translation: CASSQSGRGYSNQPQHF.